This T cell receptor beta chain was sequenced for a study of cytomegalovirus exposure and HLA in healthy donors. Whole-study context: Some 87 million unique TCRs from HLA-typed donors were held in an early release of data.

The CDR3 sequence is 14 residues long. Germline CDR1 MNHNS, CDR2 SASEGT. Study findings and constraints: Among TCR beta chains, those listed as cytomegalovirus-associated numbered some 170.

About this clone: Its antigen is not identified. Relative to the germline gene, one junction end is altered; a read error may explain this.

The PCR employed 60 Vbeta primers together with 13 Jbeta primers. TCRdb's copy holds only in-frame clones and misses some; the assay was immunoSEQ multiplex PCR. This table holds about 270,000 clones, roughly 70% found once. The genes are TRBV6-1 and TRBJ1-2; D call uncertain. The sequencing sample was made of PBMCs. This receptor was taken from a female donor in good health and CMV-seronegative. The CDR3 bases are TGTGCCGGCAGTGAAGTAACGGGGTACTATGGCTACACCTTC. Translation gives CAGSEVTGYYGYTF.